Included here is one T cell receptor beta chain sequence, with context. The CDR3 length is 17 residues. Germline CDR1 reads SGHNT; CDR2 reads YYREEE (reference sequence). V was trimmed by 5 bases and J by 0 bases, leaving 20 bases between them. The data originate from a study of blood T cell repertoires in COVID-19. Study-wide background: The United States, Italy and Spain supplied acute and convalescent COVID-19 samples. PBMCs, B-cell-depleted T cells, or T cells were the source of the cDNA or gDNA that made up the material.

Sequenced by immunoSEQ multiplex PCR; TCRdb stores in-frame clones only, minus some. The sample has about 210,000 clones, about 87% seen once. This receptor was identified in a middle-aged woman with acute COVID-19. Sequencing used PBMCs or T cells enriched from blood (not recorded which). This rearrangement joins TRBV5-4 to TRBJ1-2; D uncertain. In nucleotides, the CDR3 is TGTGCCAGCAGTCCCGACCCCTATGGCAGGACTAACTATGGCTACACCTTC. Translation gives CASSPDPYGRTNYGYTF.